This record concerns one T cell receptor (beta chain) sequence. The data are from a study of PD-L1 blockade in urothelial cancer. Time point of the sample: peripheral blood 6 weeks after treatment start. The CDR3 totals 13 residues. With 2 bases removed from V and 8 bases from J, the gap between germline ends came to 10 bases. Germline lookup yields CDR1 SGHRS and CDR2 YFSETQ. Using immunoSEQ multiplex PCR, the repertoire was profiled, and TCRdb retains in-frame clones only, with some absent. Seen here are under 150,000 clones, roughly 91% observed once, and the top ten hold about 1.8%. The J gene is TRBJ1-4, the V gene TRBV5-1; unclear D gene. The sequenced sample was PBMCs, obtained around atezolizumab (anti-PD-L1) treatment. The source of this sequence is a man in his sixties with urothelial cancer. CDR3 sequence: CASSFEGGEKLFF. In nucleotides, the CDR3 is TGCGCCAGCAGCTTCGAAGGCGGCGAAAAACTGTTTTTT.